This T cell receptor beta chain emerged from a study of blood T cells in healthy people across ages. Study results and caveats: Estimates of diversity drawn from one million T cells were considered underestimates.

A J-beta primer mix and a sample-barcoded 5' primer were used in a second PCR of about 6 to 12 cycles. TCRdb fed the 5' RACE reads into MiXCR, producing one record per CDR3 protein. Of hundreds of thousands of distinct CDR3 sequences listed, around 46% were seen once; the top ten hold around an eighth. On this clonotype itself: No antigen is known for it.

CDR3 length: 15 amino acids. Between the trimmed V and J ends, which lost 4 bases and 9 bases, there was a span of 19 bases. Germline V gene lookup returns CDR1 SGHTA and CDR2 FQGNSA. The genes are TRBV7-2 and TRBJ2-1; D might be TRBD1 or TRBD2, each matching 7 bases. The sequenced sample was blood. This clonotype was obtained from a man aged 25 to 40 in good health. CDR3 sequence: CASSSPLSGGGEQFF. The CDR3 nucleotides are TGTGCCAGCAGCTCACCTCTCTCAGGGGGGGGTGAGCAGTTCTTC.